Below are 17 T cell receptor beta chains sequenced from a single sample in a study of T cells in Graves' hyperthyroidism and ophthalmopathy. Amplification of TCR beta CDR3 regions was performed using RNA transcripts as template. During a first-round RT-PCR of the TCR CDR3, the HTBI primer set was used. TCRdb ran MiXCR on the multiplex PCR reads and lists one entry per CDR3 protein. The sample carries some 620,000 distinct CDR3 sequences, about 16% recorded once. The sequenced sample consisted of blood. The receptor set was obtained from a woman in her 30s with Graves' hyperthyroidism.

Many counts were recorded for this clonotype. The chain uses TRBV2 and TRBJ1-2; tentatively, D is TRBD1 (5 bases). The V gene's germline CDR1 is SNHLY and CDR2 FYNNEI. The V end lost 6 bases, the J end lost 4 bases, and 15 bases lay between the germline ends. The CDR3 is 14 amino acids. The CDR3: CASSYAGISYGYTF. The CDR3 DNA reads TGTGCCAGCAGCTATGCAGGGATAAGCTATGGCTACACCTTC.

This clonotype has at least ten counts. This chain links TRBV11-2 with TRBJ2-7; TRBD2 matches 8 bases. From germline, CDR1 is SGHAT and CDR2 FQNNGV. The CDR3 contains 14 residues. V shed 5 bases and J 4 bases; nucleotides not matched to a gene: 7. This CDR3 is CASSERLATYEQYF. DNA for the CDR3: TGTGCCAGCAGCGAAAGACTAGCGACATACGAGCAGTACTTC.

This clonotype was found many times. This chain uses TRBV11-1 with TRBJ2-6; D remains unclear. Germline loops: CDR1 SGHAT, CDR2 FQDESV (reference sequence). The CDR3 sequence is 16 residues long. V was cut by 8 bases and J by 0 bases, with 14 bases left in between. CDR3 nucleotide sequence: TGTGCCAGCTCGAGACACGACAACTCTGGGGCCAACGTCCTGACTTTC. Its translation is CASSRHDNSGANVLTF.

This clonotype was seen ten or more times. DNA of the CDR3: TGTGCCATCAGTGAAACAGCGGAGAAGCAGTTCTTC. This codes for CAISETAEKQFF. This chain joins TRBV10-3 and TRBJ2-1, with D maybe TRBD2 (5 bases). Trimming took off 3 bases at V and 11 bases at J, with 11 bases between the two ends. Germline CDR1 and CDR2: ENHRY and SYGVKD. This CDR3 region has 12 residues.

This clonotype has ten or more counts. Here the CDR3 reads CASSLSSGRYNEQFF. CDR3 bases: TGTGCCAGCAGCTTATCTAGCGGGCGATACAATGAGCAGTTCTTC. This sequence joins TRBV7-2 and TRBJ2-1; the match to TRBD2 covers 8 bases. This CDR3 is 15 amino acids long. V dropped 2 bases and J dropped 4; count of bases not matched to a gene: 4. CDR1 is SGHTA and CDR2 is FQGNSA in the germline V gene.

V gene TRBV19 combines with J gene TRBJ2-7; no clear D gene. V shed 4 bases and J shed 5 bases, with 15 bases lying between them. The CDR3 loop spans 14 amino acids. From germline, CDR1 is LNHDA and CDR2 SQIVND (reference sequence). The CDR3 reads CASSTQGPSNEQYF. As DNA, the CDR3 is TGTGCCAGTAGTACCCAAGGGCCTTCGAACGAGCAGTACTTC.

The chain couples TRBV15 to TRBJ1-2; TRBD1 might be the D (6 bases). CDR1 and CDR2 (germline): LNHNV, YYDKDF (reference sequence). V lost 7 bases, J lost 3 bases, and 15 bases lay in between. The CDR3 loop spans 14 amino acids. CDR3 in DNA: TGTGCCACCAAAAACAGGGAACTAGACTATGGCTACACCTTC. Amino acid sequence: CATKNRELDYGYTF.

This chain links TRBV6-1 with TRBJ2-7, with 9 nucleotides matching TRBD1. The CDR3 extends over 19 amino acids. Per the germline V gene, CDR1 is MNHNS and CDR2 is SASEGT. Trimming removed 5 bases from V and 3 bases from J; junction bases left unmatched: 20. The CDR3 nucleotides are TGTGCCAGCAGTCGAACTCCCTCTTACTCCGGGACAGGGAACTACGAGCAGTACTTC. It yields the protein CASSRTPSYSGTGNYEQYF.

This chain connects TRBV10-3 to TRBJ2-2, with 10 bases that match TRBD2. J gave up 0 bases and V 11 bases, and 9 bases lay outside the gene matches. There are 16 residues in the CDR3. Per germline, CDR1 ENHRY and CDR2 SYGVKD. CDR3 amino acids: CAHSGTSASNTGELFF. The CDR3, as DNA: TGTGCCCACTCCGGGACTAGCGCCTCGAACACCGGGGAGCTGTTTTTT.

This clonotype was seen ten or more times. The rearrangement links TRBV11-3 to TRBJ2-3, with D perhaps TRBD2 (7 bases). V dropped 4 bases and J dropped 5 bases, with 16 bases sitting between them. This CDR3 contains 15 residues. CDR1 SGHNT and CDR2 YENEEA come from the germline V gene. The CDR3 bases are TGTGCCAGCAGCTCCCCCCGGGGGGCCCTAGATACGCAGTATTTT. This gives the protein CASSSPRGALDTQYF.

The rearrangement uses TRBV12-3 or TRBV12-4 and TRBJ2-6; 8 bases match TRBD2. V lost 10 bases, J lost 0 bases, and 5 bases stayed unmatched. CDR3 size: 15 residues. The chain's CDR3 is CATLAGNSGANVLTF. CDR3 DNA sequence: TGTGCCACTTTAGCGGGAAACTCTGGGGCCAACGTCCTGACTTTC.

This clonotype was detected ten times or more. The chain is built from TRBV2 and TRBJ1-2; D not certain. This CDR3 contains 12 residues. CDR1 SNHLY and CDR2 FYNNEI come from the germline V gene. V was pared by 4 bases and J by 5 bases, with 8 bases between. CDR3 residues: CASSGGSYGYTF. In DNA form, the CDR3 reads TGTGCCAGCAGTGGAGGGAGTTATGGCTACACCTTC. Full variable domain (rest looked up from reference TRBV2 and TRBJ1-2): EPEVTQTPSHQVTQMGQEVILRCVPISNHLYFYWYRQILGQKVEFLVSFYNNEISEKSEIFDDQFSVERPDGSNFTLKIRSTKLEDSAMYFCASSGGSYGYTFGSGTRLTVV.

This clonotype was observed at least ten times. The chain combines TRBV2 with TRBJ2-2, with 9 bases that match TRBD1. Germline loops: CDR1 SNHLY, CDR2 FYNNEI. The CDR3 extends over 15 amino acids. V was clipped by 5 bases and J by 3 bases; unmatched bases: 4. The CDR3 nucleotides read TGTGCCAGCAGTCCAGGGACAGGGCACACCGGGGAGCTGTTTTTT. This codes for CASSPGTGHTGELFF. The full variable domain, completed using reference TRBV2 and TRBJ2-2, is EPEVTQTPSHQVTQMGQEVILRCVPISNHLYFYWYRQILGQKVEFLVSFYNNEISEKSEIFDDQFSVERPDGSNFTLKIRSTKLEDSAMYFCASSPGTGHTGELFFGEGSRLTVL.

As concerns this clonotype: One end of the junction fails to match germline, which may point to a read error. The chain joins TRBV27 to TRBJ2-1; 7 bases match TRBD2. The CDR3 covers 14 residues. Germline V gives CDR1 MNHEY, CDR2 SMNVEV (reference sequence). The CDR3 spells CVSSSGITYNEQFF. The CDR3 nucleotides read TGTGTCAGCTCCAGCGGGATAACCTACAATGAGCAGTTCTTC.

Many counts were recorded for this clonotype. The V call is TRBV7-2, the J call TRBJ2-7; 9 bases line up with TRBD2. The CDR3 runs to 15 residues. Germline lookup yields CDR1 SGHTA and CDR2 FQGNSA. Germline trimming cut 1 base from V and 3 bases from J; bases unmatched to any gene: 4. CDR3 bases: TGTGCCAGCAGCTTAGGGACTAGCGCTTTCTACGAGCAGTACTTC. Encoded protein: CASSLGTSAFYEQYF.

The gene calls are TRBV3-1 and TRBJ1-4, with TRBD1 as a possible D gene (5 bases). From germline, CDR1 is LGHDT and CDR2 YNNKEL (reference sequence). V lost 4 bases, J lost 5 bases, and 8 bases lay in between. The CDR3 is made up of 13 amino acids. This CDR3 is CASSRAGNEKLFF. In DNA form, the CDR3 reads TGTGCCAGCAGCCGGGCAGGGAATGAAAAACTGTTTTTT.

This clonotype was observed a handful of times. CDR3 protein: CASSPLDNTDTQYF. CDR3 nucleotide sequence: TGCGCCAGCAGCCCCTTAGACAACACAGATACGCAGTATTTT. The chain is built from TRBV5-1 and TRBJ2-3; no clear D gene. The CDR3 is made up of 14 amino acids. Germline V CDR1 and CDR2: SGHRS, YFSETQ. The V end lost 4 bases, the J end lost 2 bases, and 11 bases lay between the germline ends.